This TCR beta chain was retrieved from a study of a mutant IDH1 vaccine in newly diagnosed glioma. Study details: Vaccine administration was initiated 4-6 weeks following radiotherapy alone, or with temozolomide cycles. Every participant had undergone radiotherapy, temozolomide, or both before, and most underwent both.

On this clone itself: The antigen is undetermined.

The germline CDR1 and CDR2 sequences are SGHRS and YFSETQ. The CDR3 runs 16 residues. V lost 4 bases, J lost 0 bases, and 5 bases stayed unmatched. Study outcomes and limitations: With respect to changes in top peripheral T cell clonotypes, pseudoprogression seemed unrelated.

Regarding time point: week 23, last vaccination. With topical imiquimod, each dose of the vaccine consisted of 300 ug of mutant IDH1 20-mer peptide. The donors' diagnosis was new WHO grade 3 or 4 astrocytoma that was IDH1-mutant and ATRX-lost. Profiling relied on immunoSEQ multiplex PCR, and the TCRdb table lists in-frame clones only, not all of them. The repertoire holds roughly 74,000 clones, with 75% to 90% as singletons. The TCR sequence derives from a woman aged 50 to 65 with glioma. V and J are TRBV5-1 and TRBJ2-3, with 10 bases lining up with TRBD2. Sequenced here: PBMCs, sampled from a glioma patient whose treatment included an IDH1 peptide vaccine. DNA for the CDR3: TGCGCCAGCAGCCTACCGACTAGCGGGAGCACAGATACGCAGTATTTT. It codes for CASSLPTSGSTDTQYF.